This T cell receptor beta chain was found in a study of shared clonotypes between healthy human individuals. The data were produced by immunoSEQ multiplex PCR, yet TCRdb's version contains in-frame clones alone and is incomplete. The table shows some 2.1 million clones, with about 95% occurring only once. Naive CD8 populations comprised CD45RO-negative cells positively selected for CCR7, excluding terminally differentiated effector memory CD45RA+ cells. Comment on this clone: What it binds is unknown.

General observations from the study: Naive subsets typically showed greater estimated richness than memory subsets.

CDR1 is MGHRA and CDR2 is YSYEKL in the germline V gene. CDR3 length: 16 residues. V lost 1 base and J 4 bases, leaving 17 bases between the germline ends. The V and J genes are TRBV4-1 and TRBJ2-7; D is undetermined. The source material was naive CD8+ T cells sorted from blood. The sequence was obtained from a man younger than 30 in good health. The CDR3: CASSQVVTPVVYEQYF. CDR3 DNA sequence: TGCGCCAGCAGCCAAGTAGTGACACCTGTAGTATACGAGCAGTACTTC.